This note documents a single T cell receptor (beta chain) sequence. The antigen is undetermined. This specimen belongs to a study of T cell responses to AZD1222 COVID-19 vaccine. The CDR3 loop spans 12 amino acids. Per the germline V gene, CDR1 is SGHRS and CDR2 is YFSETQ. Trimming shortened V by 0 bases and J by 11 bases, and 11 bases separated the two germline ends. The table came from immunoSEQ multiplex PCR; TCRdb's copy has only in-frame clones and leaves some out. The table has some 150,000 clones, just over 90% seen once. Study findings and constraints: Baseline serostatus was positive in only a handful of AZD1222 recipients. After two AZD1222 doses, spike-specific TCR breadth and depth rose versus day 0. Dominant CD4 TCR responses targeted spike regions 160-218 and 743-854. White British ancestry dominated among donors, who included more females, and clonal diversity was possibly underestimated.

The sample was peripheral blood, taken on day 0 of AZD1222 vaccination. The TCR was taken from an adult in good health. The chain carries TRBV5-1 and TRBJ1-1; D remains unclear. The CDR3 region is CASSLAKEQAFF. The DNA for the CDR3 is TGCGCCAGCAGCTTGGCCAAGGAACAGGCTTTCTTT.